These 5 T cell receptor beta chains were all obtained from the same sample, sequenced in a study of shared clonotypes between healthy human individuals. CD8 cells regarded as naive lacked CD45RO, were positively chosen for CCR7, and omitted terminally differentiated effector memory CD45RA+ cells. Repertoires were generated with immunoSEQ multiplex PCR, while TCRdb's copy carries only in-frame clones and drops some. The sample records about 820,000 clones, around 92% being singletons. Sequencing input: naive CD8+ T cells sorted from blood. The origin of the receptors is a man aged 25-45 years in good health.

The J gene is TRBJ2-5, the V gene TRBV28; D unclear. The germline V gene has CDR1 MDHEN and CDR2 SYDVKM. There are 16 residues in the CDR3. Trimming took 5 bases from V and 1 from J, leaving 17 bases between them. The DNA for the CDR3 is TGTGCCAGCAGTCTCTCGTTCCAGGTTATCCAAGAGACCCAGTACTTC. Translated, it gives CASSLSFQVIQETQYF.

The chain employs TRBV9 and TRBJ2-5, with D possibly being TRBD1 (7 bases). Germline CDR1 and CDR2: SGDLS and YYNGEE. V was cut by 4 bases and J by 5 bases, with 18 bases left in between. This CDR3 has 15 residues. CDR3 DNA: TGTGCCAGCAGCTCAGAGACAGGGACTTTGGAGACCCAGTACTTC. Translating it yields CASSSETGTLETQYF.

This clone was observed a single time. The chain links TRBV28 to TRBJ2-7; 7 bases are shared with TRBD2. The germline gives CDR1 MDHEN, CDR2 SYDVKM. V shed 5 bases, J shed 5 bases, and the junction held 6 bases outside the gene matches. The CDR3 runs 13 residues. DNA of the CDR3: TGTGCCAGCAGTGTGACTAGCACCCACGAGCAGTACTTC. The encoded protein is CASSVTSTHEQYF.

The J gene is TRBJ2-3, the V gene TRBV27, with 13 bases identical to TRBD2. The germline gives CDR1 MNHEY, CDR2 SMNVEV (reference sequence). V lost 1 base to trimming and J lost 1 base; unmatched junction nucleotides: 8. CDR3 size: 19 residues. CDR3 DNA: TGTGCCAGCAGTTTATATGGACTAGCGGGAGTTGGGGGCACAGATACGCAGTATTTT. This codes for CASSLYGLAGVGGTDTQYF.

This clone occurred once. J is TRBJ2-6 and V is TRBV7-9, with 7 bases aligning to TRBD2. Germline V gene lookup returns CDR1 SEHNR and CDR2 FQNEAQ (reference sequence). The ends lost 5 bases at V and 0 bases at J; junction bases unmatched: 4. CDR3 length: 16 amino acids. CDR3 bases: TGTGCCAGCAGCGATCGGGACTACTCTGGGGCCAACGTCCTGACTTTC. Protein sequence: CASSDRDYSGANVLTF. Combining the CDR3 with reference TRBV7-9 and TRBJ2-6 gives the whole variable domain DTGVSQNPRHKITKRGQNVTFRCDPISEHNRLYWYRQTLGQGPEFLTYFQNEAQLEKSRLLSDRFSAERPKGSFSTLEIQRTEQGDSAMYLCASSDRDYSGANVLTFGAGSRLTVL.